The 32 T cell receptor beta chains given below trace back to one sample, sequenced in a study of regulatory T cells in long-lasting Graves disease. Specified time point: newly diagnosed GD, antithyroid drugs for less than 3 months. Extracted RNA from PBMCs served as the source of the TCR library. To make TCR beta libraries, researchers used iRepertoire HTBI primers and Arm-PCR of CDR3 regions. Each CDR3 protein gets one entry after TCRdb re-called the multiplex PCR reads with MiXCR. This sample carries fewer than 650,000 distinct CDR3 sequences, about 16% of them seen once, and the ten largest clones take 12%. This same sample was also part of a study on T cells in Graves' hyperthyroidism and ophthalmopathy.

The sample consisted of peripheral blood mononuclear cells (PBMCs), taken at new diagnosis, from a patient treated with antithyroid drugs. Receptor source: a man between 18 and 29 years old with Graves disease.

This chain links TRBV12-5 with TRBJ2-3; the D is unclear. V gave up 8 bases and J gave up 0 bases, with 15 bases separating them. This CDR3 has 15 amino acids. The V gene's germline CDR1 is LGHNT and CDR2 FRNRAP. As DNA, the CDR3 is TGTGCTAGTCTGGATGGCGCAACTAGCACAGATACGCAGTATTTT. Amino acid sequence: CASLDGATSTDTQYF.

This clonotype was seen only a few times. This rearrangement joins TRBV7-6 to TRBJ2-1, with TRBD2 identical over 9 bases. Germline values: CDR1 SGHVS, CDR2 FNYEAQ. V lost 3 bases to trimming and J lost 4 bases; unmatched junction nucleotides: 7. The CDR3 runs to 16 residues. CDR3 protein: CASSFFSGGGYNEQFF. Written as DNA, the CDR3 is TGTGCCAGCAGCTTCTTTAGCGGGGGCGGTTACAATGAGCAGTTCTTC.

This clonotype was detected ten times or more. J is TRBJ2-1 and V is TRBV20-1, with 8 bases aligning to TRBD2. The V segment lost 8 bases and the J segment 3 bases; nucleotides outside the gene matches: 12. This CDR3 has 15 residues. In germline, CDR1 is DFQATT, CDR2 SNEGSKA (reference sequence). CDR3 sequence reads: CSSPIAGRGYNEQFF. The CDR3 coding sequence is TGCAGTTCCCCGATAGCGGGGCGGGGCTACAATGAGCAGTTCTTC.

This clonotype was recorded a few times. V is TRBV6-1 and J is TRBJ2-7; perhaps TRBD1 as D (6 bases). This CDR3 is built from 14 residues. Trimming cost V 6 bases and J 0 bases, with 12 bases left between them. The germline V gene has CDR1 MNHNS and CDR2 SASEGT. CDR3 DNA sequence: TGTGCCAGCAGAAGGACAGTAGACTCCTACGAGCAGTACTTC. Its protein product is CASRRTVDSYEQYF.

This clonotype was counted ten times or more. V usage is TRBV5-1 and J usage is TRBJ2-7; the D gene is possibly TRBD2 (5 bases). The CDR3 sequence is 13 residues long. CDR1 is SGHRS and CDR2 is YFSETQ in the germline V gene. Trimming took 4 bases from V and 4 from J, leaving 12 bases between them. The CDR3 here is CASSLVGLYEQYF. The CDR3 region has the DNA TGCGCCAGCAGCCTGGTTGGACTTTACGAGCAGTACTTC.

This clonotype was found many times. The CDR3 DNA sequence: TGCAGTGCTAGAGAGGCAGGGGTTGAAGCTTTCTTT. Translation: CSAREAGVEAFF. The chain joins TRBV20-1 to TRBJ1-1; D might be TRBD1 (6 bases). V dropped 0 bases and J dropped 7 bases, with 9 bases sitting between them. Germline loops: CDR1 DFQATT, CDR2 SNEGSKA (reference sequence). The CDR3 length is 12 residues.

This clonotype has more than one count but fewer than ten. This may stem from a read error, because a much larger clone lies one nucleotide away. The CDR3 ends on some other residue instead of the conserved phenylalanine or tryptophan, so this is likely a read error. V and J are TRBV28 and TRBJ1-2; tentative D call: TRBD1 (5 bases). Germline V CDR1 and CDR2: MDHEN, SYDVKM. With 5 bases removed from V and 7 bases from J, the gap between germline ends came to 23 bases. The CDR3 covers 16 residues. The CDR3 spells CASSVPGTGSGSGYTL. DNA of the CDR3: TGTGCCAGCAGTGTCCCCGGGACGGGATCCGGATCTGGCTACACCCTC.

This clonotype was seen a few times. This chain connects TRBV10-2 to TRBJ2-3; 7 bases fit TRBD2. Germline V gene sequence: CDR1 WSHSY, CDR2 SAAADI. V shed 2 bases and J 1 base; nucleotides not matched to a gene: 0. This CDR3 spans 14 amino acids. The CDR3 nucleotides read TGCGCCAGCAGTGAGACTAGCGGCACAGATACGCAGTATTTT. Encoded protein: CASSETSGTDTQYF.

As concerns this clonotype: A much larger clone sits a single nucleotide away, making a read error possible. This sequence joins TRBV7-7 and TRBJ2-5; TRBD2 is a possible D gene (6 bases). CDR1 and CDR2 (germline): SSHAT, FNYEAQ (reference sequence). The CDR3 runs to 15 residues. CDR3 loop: CASSTGPAGVETQYF. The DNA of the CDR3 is TGTGCTAGCAGCACCGGACCAGCGGGTGTGGAGACCCAGTACTTC. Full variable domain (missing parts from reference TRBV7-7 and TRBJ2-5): GAGVSQSPRYKVTKRGQDVTLRCDPISSHATLYWYQQALGQGPEFLTYFNYEAQPDKSGLPSDRFSAERPEGSISTLTIQRTEQRDSAMYRCASSTGPAGVETQYFGPGTRLLVL.

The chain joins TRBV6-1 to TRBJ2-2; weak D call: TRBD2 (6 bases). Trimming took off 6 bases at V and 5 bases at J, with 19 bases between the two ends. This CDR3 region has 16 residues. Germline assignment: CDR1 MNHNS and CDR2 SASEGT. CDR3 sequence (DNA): TGTGCCAGCAGCCCAGACTTTGCGGGACGGACCGGGGAGCTGTTTTTT. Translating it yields CASSPDFAGRTGELFF.

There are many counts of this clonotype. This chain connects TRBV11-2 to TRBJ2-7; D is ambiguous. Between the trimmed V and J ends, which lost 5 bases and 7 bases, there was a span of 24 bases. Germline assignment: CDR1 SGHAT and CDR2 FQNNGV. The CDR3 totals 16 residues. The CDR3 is CASSHYSDLVSFEQYF. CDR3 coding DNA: TGTGCCAGCAGCCATTATTCTGACTTGGTGTCGTTTGAGCAGTACTTC.

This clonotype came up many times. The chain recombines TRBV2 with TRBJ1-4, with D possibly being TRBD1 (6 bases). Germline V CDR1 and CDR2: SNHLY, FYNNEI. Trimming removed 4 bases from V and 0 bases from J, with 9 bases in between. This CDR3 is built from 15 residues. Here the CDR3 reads CASSVEGATNEKLFF. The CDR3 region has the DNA TGTGCCAGCAGTGTAGAGGGGGCAACTAATGAAAAACTGTTTTTT.

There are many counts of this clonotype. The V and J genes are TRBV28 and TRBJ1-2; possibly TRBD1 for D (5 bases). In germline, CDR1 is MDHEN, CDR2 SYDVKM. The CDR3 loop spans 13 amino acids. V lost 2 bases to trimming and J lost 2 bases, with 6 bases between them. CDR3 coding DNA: TGTGCCAGCAGTTTACCAGGGAACTATGGCTACACCTTC. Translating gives CASSLPGNYGYTF.

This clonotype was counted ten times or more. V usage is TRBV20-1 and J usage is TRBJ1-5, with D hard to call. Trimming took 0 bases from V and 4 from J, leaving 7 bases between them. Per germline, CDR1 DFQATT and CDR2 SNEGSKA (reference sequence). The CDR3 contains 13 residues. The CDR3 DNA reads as TGCAGTGCTAGAGATTCTGGGAATCAGCCCCAGCATTTT. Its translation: CSARDSGNQPQHF.

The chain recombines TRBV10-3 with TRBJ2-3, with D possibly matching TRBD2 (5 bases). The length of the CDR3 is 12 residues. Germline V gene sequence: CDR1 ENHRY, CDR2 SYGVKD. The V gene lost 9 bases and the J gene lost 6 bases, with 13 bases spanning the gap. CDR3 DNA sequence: TGTGCCATACTGAGCGGAGTTGATACGCAGTATTTT. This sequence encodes CAILSGVDTQYF.

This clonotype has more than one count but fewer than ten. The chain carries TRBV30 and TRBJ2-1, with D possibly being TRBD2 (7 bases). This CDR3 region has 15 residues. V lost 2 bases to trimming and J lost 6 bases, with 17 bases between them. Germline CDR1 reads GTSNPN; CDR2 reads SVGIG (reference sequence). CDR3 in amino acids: CAWSLVGGPSNEQFF. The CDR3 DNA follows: TGTGCCTGGAGTTTGGTCGGGGGGCCGAGCAATGAGCAGTTCTTC.

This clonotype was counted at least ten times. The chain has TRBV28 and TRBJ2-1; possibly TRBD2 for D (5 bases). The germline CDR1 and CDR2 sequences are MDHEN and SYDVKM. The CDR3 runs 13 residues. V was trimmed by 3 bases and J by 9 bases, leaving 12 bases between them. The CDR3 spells CASSFSGNLEQFF. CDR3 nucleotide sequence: TGTGCCAGCAGTTTCTCCGGGAATCTTGAGCAGTTCTTC. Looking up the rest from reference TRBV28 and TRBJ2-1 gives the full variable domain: DVKVTQSSRYLVKRTGEKVFLECVQDMDHENMFWYRQDPGLGLRLIYFSYDVKMKEKGDIPEGYSVSREKKERFSLILESASTNQTSMYLCASSFSGNLEQFFGPGTRLTVL.

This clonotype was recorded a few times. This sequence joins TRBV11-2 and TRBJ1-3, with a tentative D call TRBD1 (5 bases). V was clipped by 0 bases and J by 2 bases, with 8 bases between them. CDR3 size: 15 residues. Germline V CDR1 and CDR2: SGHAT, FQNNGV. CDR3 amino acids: CASSLDWGPGNTIYF. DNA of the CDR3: TGTGCCAGCAGCTTAGACTGGGGCCCTGGAAACACCATATATTTT.

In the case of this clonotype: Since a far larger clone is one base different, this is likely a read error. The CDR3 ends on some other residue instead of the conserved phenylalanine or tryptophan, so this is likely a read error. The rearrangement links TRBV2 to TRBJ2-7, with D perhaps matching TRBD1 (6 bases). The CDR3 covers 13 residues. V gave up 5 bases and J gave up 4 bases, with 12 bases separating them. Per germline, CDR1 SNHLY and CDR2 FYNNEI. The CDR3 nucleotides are TGTGCCAGCAGTCCGGGACAACCATACGAGCAGTACTCC. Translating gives CASSPGQPYEQYS.

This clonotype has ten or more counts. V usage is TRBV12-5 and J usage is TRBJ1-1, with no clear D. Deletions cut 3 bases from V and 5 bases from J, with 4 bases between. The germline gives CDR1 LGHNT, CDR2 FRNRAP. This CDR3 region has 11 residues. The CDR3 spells CASGLGTEAFF. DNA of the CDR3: TGTGCTAGTGGTTTAGGGACTGAAGCTTTCTTT.

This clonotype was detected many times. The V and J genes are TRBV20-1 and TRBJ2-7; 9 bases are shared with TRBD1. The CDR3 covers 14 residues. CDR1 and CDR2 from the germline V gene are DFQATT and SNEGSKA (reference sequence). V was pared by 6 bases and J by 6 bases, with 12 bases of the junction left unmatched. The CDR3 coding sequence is TGCAGTGCAGCTGCCGGGACAGGGCTCACCGAGCAGTACTTC. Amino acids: CSAAAGTGLTEQYF.

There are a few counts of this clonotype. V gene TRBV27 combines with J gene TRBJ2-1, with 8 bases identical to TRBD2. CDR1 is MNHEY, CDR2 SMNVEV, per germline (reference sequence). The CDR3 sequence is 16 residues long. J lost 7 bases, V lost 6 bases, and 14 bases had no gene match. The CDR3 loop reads CASRDGGTSWANEQFF. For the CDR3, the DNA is TGTGCCAGCAGAGACGGCGGGACTAGTTGGGCGAATGAGCAGTTCTTC.

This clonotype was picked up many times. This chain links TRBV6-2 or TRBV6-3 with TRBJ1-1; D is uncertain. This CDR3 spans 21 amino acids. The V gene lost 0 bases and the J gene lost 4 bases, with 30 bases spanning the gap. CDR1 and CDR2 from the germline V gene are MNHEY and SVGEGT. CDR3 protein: CASSYSPPSFGHPLKGTEAFF. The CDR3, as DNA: TGTGCCAGCAGTTACTCCCCCCCTTCCTTCGGGCATCCTCTCAAAGGCACTGAAGCTTTCTTT.

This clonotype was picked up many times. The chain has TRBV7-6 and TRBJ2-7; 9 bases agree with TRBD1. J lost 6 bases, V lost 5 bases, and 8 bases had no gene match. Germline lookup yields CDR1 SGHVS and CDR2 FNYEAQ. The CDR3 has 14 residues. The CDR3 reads CASSRDRALPEQYF. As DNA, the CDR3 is TGTGCCAGCAGCCGGGACAGGGCCCTCCCCGAGCAGTACTTC.

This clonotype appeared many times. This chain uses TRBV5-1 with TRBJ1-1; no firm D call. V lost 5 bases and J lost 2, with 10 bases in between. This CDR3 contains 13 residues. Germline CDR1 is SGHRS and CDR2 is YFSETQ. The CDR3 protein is CASRDRVNTEAFF. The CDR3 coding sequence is TGCGCCAGCAGGGATCGGGTAAACACTGAAGCTTTCTTT.

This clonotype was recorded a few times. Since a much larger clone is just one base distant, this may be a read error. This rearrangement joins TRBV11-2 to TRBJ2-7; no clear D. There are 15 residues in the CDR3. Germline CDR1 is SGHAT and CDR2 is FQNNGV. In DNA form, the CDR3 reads TGTGCCAGCAGCTTAGGGGCAGCAATGTTCTACGAGCAGTGCTTC. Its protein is CASSLGAAMFYEQCF.

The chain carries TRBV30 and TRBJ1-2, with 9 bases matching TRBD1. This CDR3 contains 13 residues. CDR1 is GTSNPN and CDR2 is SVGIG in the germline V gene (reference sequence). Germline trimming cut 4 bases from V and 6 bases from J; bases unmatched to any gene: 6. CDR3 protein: CAWTEDRGHGYTF. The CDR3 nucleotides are TGTGCCTGGACTGAGGACAGGGGACATGGCTACACCTTC.

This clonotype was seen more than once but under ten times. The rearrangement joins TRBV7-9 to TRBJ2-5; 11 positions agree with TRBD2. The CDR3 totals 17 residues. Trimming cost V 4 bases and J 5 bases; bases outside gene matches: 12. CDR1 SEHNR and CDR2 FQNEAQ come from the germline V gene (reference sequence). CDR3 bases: TGTGCCAGCAGCTCCGAGACCACTAGCGGGAGCCGCGAGACCCAGTACTTC. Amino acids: CASSSETTSGSRETQYF. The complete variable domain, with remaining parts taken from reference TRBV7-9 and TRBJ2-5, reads DTGVSQNPRHKITKRGQNVTFRCDPISEHNRLYWYRQTLGQGPEFLTYFQNEAQLEKSRLLSDRFSAERPKGSFSTLEIQRTEQGDSAMYLCASSSETTSGSRETQYFGPGTRLLVL.

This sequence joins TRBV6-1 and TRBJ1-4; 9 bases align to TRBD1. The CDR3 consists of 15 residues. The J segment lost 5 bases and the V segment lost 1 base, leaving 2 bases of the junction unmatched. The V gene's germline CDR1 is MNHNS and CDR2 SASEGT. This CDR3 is CASSEGTGANEKLFF. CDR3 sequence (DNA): TGTGCCAGCAGTGAAGGGACAGGGGCCAATGAAAAACTGTTTTTT.

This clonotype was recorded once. The chain's CDR3 is CASSWDGGSNQPQHF. Here the CDR3 DNA reads TGTGCCAGCAGCTGGGACGGGGGGAGCAATCAGCCCCAGCATTTT. This rearrangement joins TRBV7-2 to TRBJ1-5, with a possible D match to TRBD1 (5 bases). This CDR3 contains 15 residues. Germline assignment: CDR1 SGHTA and CDR2 FQGNSA. Trimming took off 4 bases at V and 1 base at J, with 11 bases between the two ends. Together with reference TRBV7-2 and TRBJ1-5, the CDR3 gives the full variable domain: GAGVSQSPSNKVTEKGKDVELRCDPISGHTALYWYRQSLGQGLEFLIYFQGNSAPDKSGLPSDRFSAERTGGSVSTLTIQRTQQEDSAVYLCASSWDGGSNQPQHFGDGTRLSIL.

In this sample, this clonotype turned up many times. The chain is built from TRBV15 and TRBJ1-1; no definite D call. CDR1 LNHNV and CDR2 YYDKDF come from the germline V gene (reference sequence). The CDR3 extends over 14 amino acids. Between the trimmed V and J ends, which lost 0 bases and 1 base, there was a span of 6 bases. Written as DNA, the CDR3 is TGTGCCACCAGCAGAGATCGGGGGAACACTGAAGCTTTCTTT. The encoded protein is CATSRDRGNTEAFF.

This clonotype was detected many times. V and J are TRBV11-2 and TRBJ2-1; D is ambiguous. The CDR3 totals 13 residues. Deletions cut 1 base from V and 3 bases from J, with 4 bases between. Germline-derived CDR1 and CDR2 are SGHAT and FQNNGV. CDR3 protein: CASSLVSYNEQFF. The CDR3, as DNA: TGTGCCAGCAGCTTAGTGAGCTACAATGAGCAGTTCTTC.